Below, 29 T cell receptor beta chains from the same sample are listed, as sequenced in a study of cytomegalovirus exposure and HLA in healthy donors. PCR used 60 Vbeta primers and 13 Jbeta primers. Profiling relied on immunoSEQ multiplex PCR, and the TCRdb table lists in-frame clones only, not all of them. Of around 140,000 clones listed, approximately 87% are singletons. The material sequenced was PBMCs. The receptors here all came from a man between 40 and 49 years old in good health and CMV-seronegative.

The chain joins TRBV19 to TRBJ2-1; maybe TRBD2 (5 bases). CDR3 length: 17 amino acids. Germline V lookup: CDR1 LNHDA, CDR2 SQIVND (reference sequence). Trimming took 3 bases from V and 2 from J, leaving 17 bases between them. CDR3 nucleotides: TGTGCCAGTAGTATCTATGGGTTAGCGCTACCCTACAATGAGCAGTTCTTC. It encodes CASSIYGLALPYNEQFF.

V and J are TRBV30 and TRBJ2-7; the match to TRBD2 covers 9 bases. The CDR3 has 13 amino acids. J was trimmed by 2 bases and V by 3 bases; bases with no gene match: 2. In germline, CDR1 is GTSNPN, CDR2 SVGIG (reference sequence). The CDR3: CAWRVAGAYEQYF. The CDR3 DNA reads TGTGCCTGGAGAGTAGCGGGGGCCTACGAGCAGTACTTC. The full variable domain, completed using reference TRBV30 and TRBJ2-7, is SQTIHQWPATLVQPVGSPLSLECTVEGTSNPNLYWYRQAAGRGLQLLFYSVGIGQISSEVPQNLSASRPQDRQFILSSKKLLLSDSGFYLCAWRVAGAYEQYFGPGTRLTVT.

V usage is TRBV29-1 and J usage is TRBJ2-1; TRBD2 matches at 9 bases. The CDR3 extends over 15 amino acids. CDR1 is SQVTM, CDR2 ANQGSEA, per germline. V lost 0 bases, J lost 7 bases, and 7 bases stayed unmatched. The CDR3 sequence is CSVEDQAGGSNEQFF. CDR3 coding DNA: TGCAGCGTTGAAGACCAAGCGGGAGGATCAAATGAGCAGTTCTTC.

The CDR3: CASSQIQGDETQYF. The CDR3 DNA reads TGCGCCAGCAGCCAGATCCAGGGGGACGAGACCCAGTACTTC. The chain links TRBV4-3 to TRBJ2-5, with 7 positions matching TRBD1. The CDR3 has 14 residues. CDR1 is LGHNA and CDR2 is YSLEER in the germline V gene. V lost 3 bases and J lost 5; bases outside the gene matches: 6.

The chain is built from TRBV7-2 and TRBJ1-6; D is undetermined. Trimming stripped 3 bases from V and 4 bases from J, with 7 bases between. CDR3 length: 14 residues. CDR1 and CDR2 from the germline V gene are SGHTA and FQGNSA. CDR3 sequence (DNA): TGTGCCAGCAGCTTGGCGGGATATAATTCACCCCTCCACTTT. Amino acid sequence: CASSLAGYNSPLHF.

This chain links TRBV6-1 with TRBJ1-1, with 7 bases that match TRBD1. This CDR3 has 17 residues. With V trimmed by 2 bases and J by 5 bases, 14 bases remained unmatched. The germline CDR1 and CDR2 sequences are MNHNS and SASEGT. The DNA of the CDR3 is TGTGCCAGCAGTGAATGGACCGTCACAGGGGAGAGTACTGAAGCTTTCTTT. The encoded protein is CASSEWTVTGESTEAFF.

The CDR3 region has the DNA TGTGCCAGCAGTAACCGGGGGGGCTGGGCAGATACGCAGTATTTT. Translated, it gives CASSNRGGWADTQYF. This chain uses TRBV27 with TRBJ2-3; 8 bases are shared with TRBD2. Germline values: CDR1 MNHEY, CDR2 SMNVEV (reference sequence). CDR3 length equals 15 residues. Trimming cost V 5 bases and J 4 bases; bases outside gene matches: 8.

This rearrangement joins TRBV5-1 to TRBJ2-3, with a possible D match to TRBD2 (5 bases). This CDR3 has 15 residues. With 3 bases removed from V and 1 base from J, the gap between germline ends came to 12 bases. The germline gives CDR1 SGHRS, CDR2 YFSETQ. The CDR3 coding sequence is TGCGCCAGCAGCTCCACTCCAGCGGGCACAGATACGCAGTATTTT. Amino acids: CASSSTPAGTDTQYF.

This clone has only one observation. The chain employs TRBV6-6 and TRBJ2-2, with a tentative D call TRBD1 (6 bases). The germline CDR1 and CDR2 sequences are MNHNY and SVGAGI (reference sequence). The CDR3 is 13 amino acids. The V and J ends lost 6 bases and 7 bases respectively, with 12 bases between them. For the CDR3, the DNA is TGTGCCAGCAGACTTGGACAGTTCGGGGAGCTGTTTTTT. Protein product: CASRLGQFGELFF.

The J gene is TRBJ2-7, the V gene TRBV4-1; 7 bases are a match to TRBD2. V lost 2 bases, J lost 2 bases, and 6 bases stayed unmatched. The CDR3 contains 15 residues. From germline, CDR1 is MGHRA and CDR2 YSYEKL. CDR3 bases: TGCGCCAGCAGCCAACTGCCAGGGACTACCTACGAGCAGTACTTC. Translation: CASSQLPGTTYEQYF.

The CDR3 loop is CASSLVLAPYEQYF. The CDR3 DNA is TGTGCCAGCAGCTTAGTACTAGCGCCGTACGAGCAGTACTTC. V is TRBV7-8 and J is TRBJ2-7; 7 nucleotides line up with TRBD2. The J segment lost 4 bases and the V segment lost 1 base, leaving 4 bases of the junction unmatched. Germline V CDR1 and CDR2: SGHVS, FQNEAQ. There are 14 residues in the CDR3.

The V gene is TRBV19, the J gene TRBJ2-7; D is perhaps TRBD2 (5 bases). Germline V gene sequence: CDR1 LNHDA, CDR2 SQIVND (reference sequence). CDR3 size: 15 residues. V lost 5 bases, J lost 9 bases, and 23 bases lay in between. Here the CDR3 DNA reads TGTGCCAGTAGTCCCATGTCCGGCCTTGCTCGGGGGCAGTACTTC. Its translation is CASSPMSGLARGQYF.

The chain uses TRBV7-8 and TRBJ1-3; 8 nucleotides agree with TRBD1. The V gene's germline CDR1 is SGHVS and CDR2 FQNEAQ. The CDR3 has 18 amino acids. The V gene end was trimmed by 5 bases and the J gene end by 6 bases; junction bases not matched to a gene: 18. The CDR3 coding sequence is TGTGCCAGCAGCCCCCTCATCGGGACAGGAGTAGCTACAAACACCATATATTTT. Amino acids: CASSPLIGTGVATNTIYF.

This sequence joins TRBV13 and TRBJ1-5; no reliable D call. The CDR3 is 13 residues long. Trimming removed 0 bases from V and 5 bases from J, with 5 bases in between. Germline V gene sequence: CDR1 PRHDT, CDR2 FYEKMQ (reference sequence). CDR3 protein: CASSLGGDQPQHF. Written as DNA, the CDR3 is TGTGCCAGCAGCTTAGGGGGAGATCAGCCCCAGCATTTT.

The V call is TRBV5-1, the J call TRBJ2-6; no clear D. With 4 bases removed from V and 3 bases from J, the gap between germline ends came to 17 bases. This CDR3 comprises 17 residues. Germline loops: CDR1 SGHRS, CDR2 YFSETQ. This chain's CDR3 is CASSLVGSLDGANVLTF. DNA of the CDR3: TGCGCCAGCAGCCTAGTAGGTAGCCTTGATGGGGCCAACGTCCTGACTTTC. The full variable domain, with the rest looked up from reference TRBV5-1 and TRBJ2-6, is KAGVTQTPRYLIKTRGQQVTLSCSPISGHRSVSWYQQTPGQGLQFLFEYFSETQRNKGNFPGRFSGRQFSNSRSEMNVSTLELGDSALYLCASSLVGSLDGANVLTFGAGSRLTVL.

This chain uses TRBV27 with TRBJ2-1, with TRBD2 matching over 8 bases. V trimming: 3 bases; J trimming: 8 bases; junction bases outside the gene matches: 9. The CDR3 extends over 15 amino acids. Per germline, CDR1 MNHEY and CDR2 SMNVEV (reference sequence). DNA of the CDR3: TGTGCCAGCAGTTTCAAGGGACTAGTTATCTATGAGCAGTTCTTC. This translates into CASSFKGLVIYEQFF.

This rearrangement joins TRBV7-2 to TRBJ2-7; 7 nucleotides line up with TRBD1. CDR3 length: 15 amino acids. Germline lookup yields CDR1 SGHTA and CDR2 FQGNSA. With V trimmed by 5 bases and J by 4 bases, 11 bases remained unmatched. CDR3 in DNA: TGTGCCAGCAGCCCGGTGGGACAGATTTCATACGAGCAGTACTTC. This encodes CASSPVGQISYEQYF. Full variable domain (rest looked up from reference TRBV7-2 and TRBJ2-7): GAGVSQSPSNKVTEKGKDVELRCDPISGHTALYWYRQSLGQGLEFLIYFQGNSAPDKSGLPSDRFSAERTGGSVSTLTIQRTQQEDSAVYLCASSPVGQISYEQYFGPGTRLTVT.

The chain carries TRBV19 and TRBJ2-3, with D perhaps TRBD1 (5 bases). The germline V and J ends were trimmed by 4 bases and 3 bases, with 8 bases remaining between them. Germline V CDR1 and CDR2: LNHDA, SQIVND (reference sequence). CDR3 length: 13 amino acids. The CDR3 nucleotides are TGTGCCAGTAGTACCCAGGGAACAGATACGCAGTATTTT. It translates to CASSTQGTDTQYF. Full variable domain (missing parts from reference TRBV19 and TRBJ2-3): DGGITQSPKYLFRKEGQNVTLSCEQNLNHDAMYWYRQDPGQGLRLIYYSQIVNDFQKGDIAEGYSVSREKKESFPLTVTSAQKNPTAFYLCASSTQGTDTQYFGPGTRLTVL.

This chain connects TRBV27 to TRBJ2-1; 12 nucleotides match TRBD1. The CDR3 is 15 residues long. Germline V lookup: CDR1 MNHEY, CDR2 SMNVEV (reference sequence). V shed 1 base, J shed 8 bases, and the junction held 3 bases outside the gene matches. The CDR3 loop is CASSLLGQGAYEQFF. The DNA of the CDR3 is TGTGCCAGCAGTTTATTGGGACAGGGGGCCTATGAGCAGTTCTTC.

The chain links TRBV6-1 to TRBJ2-7, with TRBD1 identical over 8 bases. Looked up from germline, CDR1 is MNHNS and CDR2 is SASEGT. CDR3 length: 13 residues. V lost 8 bases to trimming and J lost 4 bases; unmatched junction nucleotides: 7. CDR3 DNA: TGTGCCAGCGGTCAAGACAGGGGATACGAGCAGTACTTC. It translates to CASGQDRGYEQYF.

The V call is TRBV9, the J call TRBJ1-6; the D gene is possibly TRBD1 (6 bases). Per the germline V gene, CDR1 is SGDLS and CDR2 is YYNGEE. V gave up 4 bases and J gave up 7 bases, with 15 bases separating them. The length of the CDR3 is 15 residues. The chain's CDR3 is CASSPRGGENSPLHF. The CDR3 region has the DNA TGTGCCAGCAGCCCCCGGGGGGGCGAGAATTCACCCCTCCACTTT.

The chain is built from TRBV5-4 and TRBJ1-2, with D possibly matching TRBD1 (5 bases). CDR1 SGHNT and CDR2 YYREEE come from the germline V gene (reference sequence). The CDR3 sequence is 14 residues long. V lost 5 bases and J lost 2, with 13 bases in between. The CDR3 here is CASSPGGVNYGYTF. CDR3 DNA sequence: TGTGCCAGCAGTCCCGGGGGGGTGAACTATGGCTACACCTTC.

The chain recombines TRBV7-3 with TRBJ1-1, with D uncertain. CDR3 length: 12 residues. Trimming removed 5 bases from V and 5 bases from J, with 9 bases in between. Germline V gene lookup returns CDR1 SGHTA and CDR2 FQGTGA. CDR3 nucleotides: TGTGCCAGCAGCCCTGCGGGGACTGAAGCTTTCTTT. As protein: CASSPAGTEAFF.

This clone was seen a single time. The J gene is TRBJ1-5, the V gene TRBV6-5; D is perhaps TRBD1 (5 bases). Germline values: CDR1 MNHEY, CDR2 SVGAGI. V was trimmed by 7 bases and J by 1 base, leaving 11 bases between them. CDR3 length: 14 residues. The CDR3 reads CASTGGASNQPQHF. Written as DNA, the CDR3 is TGTGCCAGCACTGGAGGGGCGAGCAATCAGCCCCAGCATTTT.

The chain joins TRBV4-3 to TRBJ2-1; weak D call: TRBD2 (6 bases). V dropped 0 bases and J dropped 6 bases, with 15 bases sitting between them. Germline CDR1 is LGHNA and CDR2 is YSLEER. The CDR3 is 16 residues long. As DNA, the CDR3 is TGCGCCAGCAGCCAAGATAGTCGGGGGACTCGCAATGAGCAGTTCTTC. The encoded protein is CASSQDSRGTRNEQFF.

The rearrangement joins TRBV7-9 to TRBJ2-5; D gene unclear. The CDR3 is 12 amino acids. Germline V lookup: CDR1 SEHNR, CDR2 FQNEAQ (reference sequence). V was clipped by 1 base and J by 5 bases, with 5 bases between them. In DNA form, the CDR3 reads TGTGCCAGCAGCTTAGACTGGGAGACCCAGTACTTC. Protein: CASSLDWETQYF.

J is TRBJ2-2 and V is TRBV4-1; a weak D match, TRBD1 (5 bases). The germline CDR1 and CDR2 sequences are MGHRA and YSYEKL. Trimming took off 2 bases at V and 5 bases at J, with 18 bases between the two ends. The CDR3 contains 17 residues. Written as DNA, the CDR3 is TGCGCCAGCAGCCAAAGTATGCTCAGGGTAGGAACCGGGGAGCTGTTTTTT. Its translation: CASSQSMLRVGTGELFF.

The table lists this clone with a count of one. The rearrangement uses TRBV27 and TRBJ2-1; 7 bases map to TRBD1. The CDR3 spans 14 residues. J was trimmed by 8 bases and V by 6 bases; bases with no gene match: 10. Germline V gene sequence: CDR1 MNHEY, CDR2 SMNVEV (reference sequence). CDR3 nucleotides: TGTGCCAGCAGCGCACAGGGGTATAACCATGAGCAGTTCTTC. Translated, it gives CASSAQGYNHEQFF.

The V gene is TRBV2, the J gene TRBJ2-4; 12 nucleotides line up with TRBD2. CDR1 and CDR2 from the germline V gene are SNHLY and FYNNEI. J gave up 3 bases and V 4 bases, and 4 bases lay outside the gene matches. This CDR3 comprises 16 residues. CDR3 amino acids: CASSGGTSGYKNIQYF. The CDR3 DNA sequence: TGTGCCAGCAGTGGTGGGACTAGCGGGTACAAAAACATTCAGTACTTC.